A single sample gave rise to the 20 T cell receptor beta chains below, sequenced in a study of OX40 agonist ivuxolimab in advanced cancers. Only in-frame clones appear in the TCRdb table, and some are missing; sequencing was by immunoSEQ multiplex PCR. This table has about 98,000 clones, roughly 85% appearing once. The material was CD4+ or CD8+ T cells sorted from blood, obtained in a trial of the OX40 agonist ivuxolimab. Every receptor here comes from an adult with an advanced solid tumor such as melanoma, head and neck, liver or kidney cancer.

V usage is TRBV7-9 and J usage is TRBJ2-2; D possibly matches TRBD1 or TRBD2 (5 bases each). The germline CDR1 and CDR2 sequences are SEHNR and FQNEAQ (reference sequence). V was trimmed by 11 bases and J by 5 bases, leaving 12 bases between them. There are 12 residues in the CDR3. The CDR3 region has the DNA TGTGCCGCCGGGACCTCAACCGGGGAGCTGTTTTTT. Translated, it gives CAAGTSTGELFF.

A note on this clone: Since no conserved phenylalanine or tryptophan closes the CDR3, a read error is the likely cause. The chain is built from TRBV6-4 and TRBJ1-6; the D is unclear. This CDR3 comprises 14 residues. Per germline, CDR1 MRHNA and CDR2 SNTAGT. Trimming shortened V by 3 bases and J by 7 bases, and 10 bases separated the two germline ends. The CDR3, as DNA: TGTGCCAGCAGTGATCCGGGATCGAATTCACCCCTCCACCTT. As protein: CASSDPGSNSPLHL.

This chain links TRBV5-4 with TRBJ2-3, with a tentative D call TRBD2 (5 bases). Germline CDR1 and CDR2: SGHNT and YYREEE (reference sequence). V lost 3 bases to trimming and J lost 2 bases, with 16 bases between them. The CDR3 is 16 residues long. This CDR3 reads CASSSLGSRITDTQYF. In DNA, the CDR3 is TGTGCCAGCAGCTCTTTGGGGAGTCGAATCACAGATACGCAGTATTTT.

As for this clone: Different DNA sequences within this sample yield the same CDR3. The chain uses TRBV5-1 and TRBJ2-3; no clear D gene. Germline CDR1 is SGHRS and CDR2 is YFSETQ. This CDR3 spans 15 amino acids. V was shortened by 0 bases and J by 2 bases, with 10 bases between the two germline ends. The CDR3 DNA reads TGCGCCAGCAGCTTGGCCAAATTGATCACAGATACGCAGTATTTT. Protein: CASSLAKLITDTQYF.

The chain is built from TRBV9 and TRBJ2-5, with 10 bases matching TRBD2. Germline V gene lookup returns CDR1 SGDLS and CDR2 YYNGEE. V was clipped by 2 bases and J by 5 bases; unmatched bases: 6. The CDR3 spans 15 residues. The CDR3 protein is CASSVGLASGETQYF. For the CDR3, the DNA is TGTGCCAGCAGCGTGGGACTAGCGTCCGGGGAGACCCAGTACTTC.

In nucleotides, the CDR3 is TGTGCCAGCAGTGTCCAAGAGGCAGATACGCAGTATTTT. It translates to CASSVQEADTQYF. The chain is built from TRBV2 and TRBJ2-3, with D hard to call. V was cut by 4 bases and J by 4 bases, with 9 bases left in between. Looked up from germline, CDR1 is SNHLY and CDR2 is FYNNEI. This CDR3 spans 13 amino acids. The whole variable domain, remainder taken from reference TRBV2 and TRBJ2-3, is EPEVTQTPSHQVTQMGQEVILRCVPISNHLYFYWYRQILGQKVEFLVSFYNNEISEKSEIFDDQFSVERPDGSNFTLKIRSTKLEDSAMYFCASSVQEADTQYFGPGTRLTVL.

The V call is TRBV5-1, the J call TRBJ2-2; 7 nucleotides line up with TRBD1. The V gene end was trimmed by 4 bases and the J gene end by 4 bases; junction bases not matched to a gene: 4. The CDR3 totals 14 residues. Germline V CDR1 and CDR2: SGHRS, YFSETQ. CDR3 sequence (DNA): TGCGCCAGCAGCCCAGGGACAGCCACCGGGGAGCTGTTTTTT. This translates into CASSPGTATGELFF. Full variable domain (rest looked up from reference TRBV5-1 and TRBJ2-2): KAGVTQTPRYLIKTRGQQVTLSCSPISGHRSVSWYQQTPGQGLQFLFEYFSETQRNKGNFPGRFSGRQFSNSRSEMNVSTLELGDSALYLCASSPGTATGELFFGEGSRLTVL.

The CDR3 reads CASSGRQSDTQYF. The CDR3 bases are TGTGCCAGCAGCGGACGACAGTCAGATACGCAGTATTTT. V gene TRBV11-3 combines with J gene TRBJ2-3, with D tentatively TRBD1 (5 bases). This CDR3 spans 13 amino acids. From germline, CDR1 is SGHNT and CDR2 YENEEA. V shed 5 bases and J shed 4 bases, with 10 bases lying between them.

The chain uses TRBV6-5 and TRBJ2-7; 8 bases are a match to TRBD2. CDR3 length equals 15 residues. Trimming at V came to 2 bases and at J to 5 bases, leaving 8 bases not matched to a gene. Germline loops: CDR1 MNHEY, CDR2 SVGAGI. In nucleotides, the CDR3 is TGTGCCAGCAGTTACAATCCGCCGGGGGGGCACGAGCAGTACTTC. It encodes CASSYNPPGGHEQYF.

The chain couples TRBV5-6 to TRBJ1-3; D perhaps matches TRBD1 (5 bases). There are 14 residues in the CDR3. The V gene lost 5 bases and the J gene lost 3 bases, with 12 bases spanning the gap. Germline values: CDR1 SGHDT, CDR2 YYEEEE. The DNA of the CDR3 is TGTGCCAGCAGATCCGGGGCGCTTGGAAACACCATATATTTT. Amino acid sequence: CASRSGALGNTIYF.

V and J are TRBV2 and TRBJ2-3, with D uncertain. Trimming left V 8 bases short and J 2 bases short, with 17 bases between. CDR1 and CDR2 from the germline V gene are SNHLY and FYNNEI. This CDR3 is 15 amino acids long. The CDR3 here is CASQRSRSPTDTQYF. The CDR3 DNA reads TGTGCCAGCCAAAGGTCCCGATCACCCACAGATACGCAGTATTTT. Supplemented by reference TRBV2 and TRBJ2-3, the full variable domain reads EPEVTQTPSHQVTQMGQEVILRCVPISNHLYFYWYRQILGQKVEFLVSFYNNEISEKSEIFDDQFSVERPDGSNFTLKIRSTKLEDSAMYFCASQRSRSPTDTQYFGPGTRLTVL.

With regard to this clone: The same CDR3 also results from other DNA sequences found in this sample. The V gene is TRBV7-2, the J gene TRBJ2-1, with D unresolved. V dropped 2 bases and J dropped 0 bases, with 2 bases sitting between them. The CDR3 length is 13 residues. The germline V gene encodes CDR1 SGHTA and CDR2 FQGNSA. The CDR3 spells CASSLSSYNEQFF. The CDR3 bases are TGTGCCAGCAGCTTATCCTCCTACAATGAGCAGTTCTTC.

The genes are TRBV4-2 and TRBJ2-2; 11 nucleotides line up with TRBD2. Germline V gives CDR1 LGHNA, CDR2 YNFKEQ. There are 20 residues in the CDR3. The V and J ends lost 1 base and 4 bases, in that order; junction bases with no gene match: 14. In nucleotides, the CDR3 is TGTGCCAGCAGCCAAGCTCCGCGGCTAGCGGGGGGTGACAGCACCGGGGAGCTGTTTTTT. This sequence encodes CASSQAPRLAGGDSTGELFF.

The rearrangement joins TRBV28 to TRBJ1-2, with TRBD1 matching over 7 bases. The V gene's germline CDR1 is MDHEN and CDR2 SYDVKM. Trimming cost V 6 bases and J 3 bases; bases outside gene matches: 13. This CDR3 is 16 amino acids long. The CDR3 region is CASSRAQGRGDYGYTF. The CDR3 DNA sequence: TGTGCCAGCAGCCGGGCACAGGGGCGAGGGGACTATGGCTACACCTTC.

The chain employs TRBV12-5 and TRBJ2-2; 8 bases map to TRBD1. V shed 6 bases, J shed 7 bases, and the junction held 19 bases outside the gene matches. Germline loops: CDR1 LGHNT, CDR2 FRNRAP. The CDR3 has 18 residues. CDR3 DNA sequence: TGTGCTAGTGGCCAAGTTTTGGGGACAGGAGACGGGGGCGGGGAGCTGTTTTTT. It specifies CASGQVLGTGDGGGELFF.

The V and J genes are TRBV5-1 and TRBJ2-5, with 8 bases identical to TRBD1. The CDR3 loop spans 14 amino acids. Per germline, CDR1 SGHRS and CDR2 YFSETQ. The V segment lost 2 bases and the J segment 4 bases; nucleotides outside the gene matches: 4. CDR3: CASSLGQGAETQYF. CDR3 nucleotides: TGCGCCAGCAGCTTAGGACAGGGAGCAGAGACCCAGTACTTC. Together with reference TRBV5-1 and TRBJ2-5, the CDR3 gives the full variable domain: KAGVTQTPRYLIKTRGQQVTLSCSPISGHRSVSWYQQTPGQGLQFLFEYFSETQRNKGNFPGRFSGRQFSNSRSEMNVSTLELGDSALYLCASSLGQGAETQYFGPGTRLLVL.

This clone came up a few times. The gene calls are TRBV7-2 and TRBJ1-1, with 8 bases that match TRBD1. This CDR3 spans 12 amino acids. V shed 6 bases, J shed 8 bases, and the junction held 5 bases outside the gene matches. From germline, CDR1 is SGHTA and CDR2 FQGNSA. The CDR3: CASSRQGAEAFF. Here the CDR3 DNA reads TGTGCCAGCAGTCGGCAGGGGGCGGAAGCTTTCTTT.

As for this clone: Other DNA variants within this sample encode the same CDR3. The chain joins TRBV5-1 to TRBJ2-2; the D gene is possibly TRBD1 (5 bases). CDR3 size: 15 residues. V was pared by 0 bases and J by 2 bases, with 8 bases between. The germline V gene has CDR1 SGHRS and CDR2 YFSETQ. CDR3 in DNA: TGCGCCAGCAGCTTGGGGCAGGGTAACACCGGGGAGCTGTTTTTT. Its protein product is CASSLGQGNTGELFF.

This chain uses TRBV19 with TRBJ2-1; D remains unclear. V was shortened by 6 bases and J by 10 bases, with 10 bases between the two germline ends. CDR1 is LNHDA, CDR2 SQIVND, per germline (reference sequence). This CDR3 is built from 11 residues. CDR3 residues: CASSKRDEQFF. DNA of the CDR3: TGTGCCAGTAGCAAAAGAGACGAGCAGTTCTTC.

The CDR3 protein is CASSEVGGTTDTQYF. The DNA of the CDR3 is TGTGCCAGCAGCGAAGTGGGGGGGACCACAGATACGCAGTATTTT. The chain is built from TRBV7-9 and TRBJ2-3; 7 bases fit TRBD2. Germline CDR1 and CDR2: SEHNR and FQNEAQ (reference sequence). The J segment lost 2 bases and the V segment lost 5 bases, leaving 7 bases of the junction unmatched. The CDR3 runs 15 residues.